This T cell receptor beta chain was recovered during a study of blood T cell repertoires in COVID-19. The data were produced by immunoSEQ multiplex PCR, yet TCRdb's version contains in-frame clones alone and is incomplete. The repertoire holds tens of thousands of clones, with roughly 80% as singletons. The CDR3 loop spans 15 amino acids. Germline-derived CDR1 and CDR2 are MNHNY and SVGAGI (reference sequence). The V and J ends lost 8 bases and 7 bases respectively, with 21 bases between them. The source material was peripheral blood. The clonotype comes from a woman older than 75 with acute or convalescent COVID-19. V is TRBV6-6 and J is TRBJ1-5; perhaps TRBD1 as D (6 bases). The CDR3 nucleotides are TGTGCCAGCCTCGCTACATCAGGGGCCCTCCAGCCCCAGCATTTT. Its translation: CASLATSGALQPQHF.